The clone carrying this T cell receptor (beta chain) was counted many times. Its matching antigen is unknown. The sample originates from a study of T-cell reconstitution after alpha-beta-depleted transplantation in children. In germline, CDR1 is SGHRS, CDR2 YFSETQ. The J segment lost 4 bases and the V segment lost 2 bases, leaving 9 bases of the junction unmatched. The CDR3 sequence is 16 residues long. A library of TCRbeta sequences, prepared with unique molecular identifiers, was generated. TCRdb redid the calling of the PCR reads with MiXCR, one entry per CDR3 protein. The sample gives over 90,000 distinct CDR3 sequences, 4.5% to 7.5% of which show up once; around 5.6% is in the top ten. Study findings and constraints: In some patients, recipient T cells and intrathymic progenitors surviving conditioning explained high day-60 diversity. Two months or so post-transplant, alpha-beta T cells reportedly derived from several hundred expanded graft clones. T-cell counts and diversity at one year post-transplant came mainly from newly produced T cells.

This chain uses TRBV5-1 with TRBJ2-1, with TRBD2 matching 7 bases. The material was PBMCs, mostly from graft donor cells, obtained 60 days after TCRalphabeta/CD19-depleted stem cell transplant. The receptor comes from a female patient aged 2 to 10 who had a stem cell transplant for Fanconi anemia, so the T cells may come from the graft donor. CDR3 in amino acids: CASSLIPAAGYNEQFF. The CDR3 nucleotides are TGCGCCAGCAGCTTAATCCCCGCAGCGGGATACAATGAGCAGTTCTTC.